This TCR beta chain was identified in a study of blood T cell repertoires in COVID-19. This clone showed up just a few times. Data came from immunoSEQ multiplex PCR; TCRdb stores just in-frame clones and leaves some out. The data contain 130,000 to 150,000 clones, 75% to 85% of them singletons. The sample consisted of peripheral blood. The TCR originated in a man between 60 and 70 years old with active or convalescent COVID-19.

The CDR3 region is CAISPGQGRDEQFF. The CDR3 DNA follows: TGTGCCATCAGCCCTGGACAGGGGAGAGATGAGCAGTTCTTC. The chain combines TRBV10-3 with TRBJ2-1; 9 nucleotides agree with TRBD1. The CDR3 runs 14 residues. Germline CDR1 and CDR2: ENHRY and SYGVKD. The V segment lost 6 bases and the J segment 8 bases; nucleotides outside the gene matches: 8.